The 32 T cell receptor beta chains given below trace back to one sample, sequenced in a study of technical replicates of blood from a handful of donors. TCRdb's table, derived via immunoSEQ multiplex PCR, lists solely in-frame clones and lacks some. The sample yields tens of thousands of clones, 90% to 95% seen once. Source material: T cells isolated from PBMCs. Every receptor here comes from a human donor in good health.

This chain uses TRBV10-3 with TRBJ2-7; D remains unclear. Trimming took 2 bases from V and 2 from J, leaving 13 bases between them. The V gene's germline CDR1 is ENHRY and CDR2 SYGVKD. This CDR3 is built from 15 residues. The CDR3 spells CAISEALTPTYEQYF. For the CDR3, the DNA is TGTGCCATCAGTGAGGCTTTGACACCAACCTACGAGCAGTACTTC.

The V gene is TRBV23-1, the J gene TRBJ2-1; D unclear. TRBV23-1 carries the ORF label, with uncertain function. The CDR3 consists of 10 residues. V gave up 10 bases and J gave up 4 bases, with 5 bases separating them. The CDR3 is CATHYNEQFF. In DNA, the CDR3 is TGCGCCACCCATTACAATGAGCAGTTCTTC.

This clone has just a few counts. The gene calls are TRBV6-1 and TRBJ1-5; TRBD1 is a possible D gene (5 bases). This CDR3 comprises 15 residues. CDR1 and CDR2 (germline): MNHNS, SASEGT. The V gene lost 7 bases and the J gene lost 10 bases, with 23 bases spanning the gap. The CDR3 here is CASTLEGTGLGPQHF. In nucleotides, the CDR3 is TGTGCCAGCACCTTGGAGGGGACGGGCTTAGGACCCCAGCATTTT.

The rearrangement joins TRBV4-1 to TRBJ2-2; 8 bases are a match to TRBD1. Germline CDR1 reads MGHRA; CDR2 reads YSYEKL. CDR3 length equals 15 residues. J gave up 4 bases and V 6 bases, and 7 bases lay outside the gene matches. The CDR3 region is CASRRQGSGTGELFF. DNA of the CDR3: TGCGCCAGCAGGAGACAGGGGTCGGGCACCGGGGAGCTGTTTTTT.

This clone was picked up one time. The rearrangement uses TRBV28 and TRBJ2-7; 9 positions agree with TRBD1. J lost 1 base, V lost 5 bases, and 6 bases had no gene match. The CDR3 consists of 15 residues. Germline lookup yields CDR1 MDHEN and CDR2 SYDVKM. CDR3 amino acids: CASSGLTGGSYEQYF. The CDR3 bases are TGTGCCAGCAGTGGGTTGACAGGGGGATCCTACGAGCAGTACTTC.

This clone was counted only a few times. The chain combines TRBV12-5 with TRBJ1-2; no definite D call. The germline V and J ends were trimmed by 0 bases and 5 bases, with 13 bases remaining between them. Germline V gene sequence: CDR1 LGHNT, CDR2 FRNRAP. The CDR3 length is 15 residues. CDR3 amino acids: CASGLVSRHSYGYTF. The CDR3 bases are TGTGCTAGTGGTTTGGTATCGCGACATTCTTATGGCTACACCTTC. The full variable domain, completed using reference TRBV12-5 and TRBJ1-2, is DARVTQTPRHKVTEMGQEVTMRCQPILGHNTVFWYRQTMMQGLELLAYFRNRAPLDDSGMPKDRFSAEMPDATLATLKIQPSEPRDSAVYFCASGLVSRHSYGYTFGSGTRLTVV.

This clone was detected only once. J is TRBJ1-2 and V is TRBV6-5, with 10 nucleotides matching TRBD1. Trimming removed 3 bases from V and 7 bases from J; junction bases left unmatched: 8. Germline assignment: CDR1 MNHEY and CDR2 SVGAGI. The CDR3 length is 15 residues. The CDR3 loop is CASSYIAGTGVGYTF. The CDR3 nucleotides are TGTGCCAGCAGTTATATCGCAGGGACAGGGGTTGGCTACACCTTC.

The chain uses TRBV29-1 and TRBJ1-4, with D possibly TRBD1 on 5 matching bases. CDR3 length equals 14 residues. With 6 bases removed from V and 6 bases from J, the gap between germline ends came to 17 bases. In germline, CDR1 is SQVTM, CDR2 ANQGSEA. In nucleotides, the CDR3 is TGCAGCGTCGAGCCGGGACTCAACGATGAAAAACTGTTTTTT. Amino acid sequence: CSVEPGLNDEKLFF.

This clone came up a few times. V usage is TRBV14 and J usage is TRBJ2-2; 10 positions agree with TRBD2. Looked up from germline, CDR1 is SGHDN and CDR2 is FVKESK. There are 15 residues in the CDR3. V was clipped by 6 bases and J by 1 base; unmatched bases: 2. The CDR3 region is CASRRTSGNTGELFF. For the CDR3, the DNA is TGTGCCAGCAGGCGGACTAGCGGGAACACCGGGGAGCTGTTTTTT.

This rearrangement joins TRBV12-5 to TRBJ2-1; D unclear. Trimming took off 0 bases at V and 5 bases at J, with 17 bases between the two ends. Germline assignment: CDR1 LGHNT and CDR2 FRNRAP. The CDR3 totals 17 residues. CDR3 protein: CASGLVLTRGPNNEQFF. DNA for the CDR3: TGTGCTAGTGGTTTGGTTTTAACTCGCGGTCCTAACAATGAGCAGTTCTTC. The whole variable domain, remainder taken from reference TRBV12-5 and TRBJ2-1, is DARVTQTPRHKVTEMGQEVTMRCQPILGHNTVFWYRQTMMQGLELLAYFRNRAPLDDSGMPKDRFSAEMPDATLATLKIQPSEPRDSAVYFCASGLVLTRGPNNEQFFGPGTRLTVL.

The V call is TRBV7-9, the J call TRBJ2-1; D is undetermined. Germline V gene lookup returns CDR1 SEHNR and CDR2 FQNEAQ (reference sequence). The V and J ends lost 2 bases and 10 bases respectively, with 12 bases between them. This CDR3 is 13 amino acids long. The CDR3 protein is CASSLSSAEEQFF. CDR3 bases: TGTGCCAGCAGCTTATCCTCGGCGGAAGAGCAGTTCTTC.

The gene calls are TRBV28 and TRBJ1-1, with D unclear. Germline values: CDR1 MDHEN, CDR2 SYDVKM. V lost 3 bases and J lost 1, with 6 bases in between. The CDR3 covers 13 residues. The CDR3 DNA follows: TGTGCCAGCAGTTTGTTACAGAACACTGAAGCTTTCTTT. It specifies CASSLLQNTEAFF.

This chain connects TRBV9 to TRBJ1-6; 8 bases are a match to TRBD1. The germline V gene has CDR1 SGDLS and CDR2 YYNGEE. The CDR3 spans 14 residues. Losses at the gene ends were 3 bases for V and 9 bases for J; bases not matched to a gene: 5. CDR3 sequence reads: CASSATGVSSPLHF. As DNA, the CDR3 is TGTGCCAGCAGCGCGACAGGGGTGAGTTCACCCCTCCACTTT.

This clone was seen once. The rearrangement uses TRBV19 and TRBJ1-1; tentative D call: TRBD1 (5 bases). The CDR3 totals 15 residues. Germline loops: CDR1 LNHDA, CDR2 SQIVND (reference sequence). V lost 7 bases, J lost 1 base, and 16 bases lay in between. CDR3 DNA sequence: TGTGCCAGTACCTATGGCCGGGGGAGGAACACTGAAGCTTTCTTT. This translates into CASTYGRGRNTEAFF.

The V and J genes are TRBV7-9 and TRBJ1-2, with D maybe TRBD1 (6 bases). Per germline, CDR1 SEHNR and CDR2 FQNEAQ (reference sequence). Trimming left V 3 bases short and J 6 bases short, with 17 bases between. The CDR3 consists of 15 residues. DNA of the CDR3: TGTGCCAGCAGCTTTTGGACAGCGCAGGAGGATGGCTACACCTTC. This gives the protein CASSFWTAQEDGYTF. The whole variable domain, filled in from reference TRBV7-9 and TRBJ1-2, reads DTGVSQNPRHKITKRGQNVTFRCDPISEHNRLYWYRQTLGQGPEFLTYFQNEAQLEKSRLLSDRFSAERPKGSFSTLEIQRTEQGDSAMYLCASSFWTAQEDGYTFGSGTRLTVV.

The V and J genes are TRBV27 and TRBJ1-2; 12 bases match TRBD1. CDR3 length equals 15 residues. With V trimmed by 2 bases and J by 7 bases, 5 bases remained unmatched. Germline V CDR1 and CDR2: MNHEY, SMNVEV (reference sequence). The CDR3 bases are TGTGCCAGCAGTTTACGGGGACAGGGGGCTCTTGGCTACACCTTC. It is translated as CASSLRGQGALGYTF.

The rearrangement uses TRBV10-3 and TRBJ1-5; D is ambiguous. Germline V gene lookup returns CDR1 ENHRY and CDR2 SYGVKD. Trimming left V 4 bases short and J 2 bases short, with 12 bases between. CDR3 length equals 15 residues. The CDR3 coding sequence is TGTGCCATCAGTGCCGACACATGGGGCAATCAGCCCCAGCATTTT. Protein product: CAISADTWGNQPQHF.

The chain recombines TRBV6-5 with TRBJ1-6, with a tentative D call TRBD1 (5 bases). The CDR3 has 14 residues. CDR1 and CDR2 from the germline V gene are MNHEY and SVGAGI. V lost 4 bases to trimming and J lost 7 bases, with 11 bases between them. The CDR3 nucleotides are TGTGCCAGCAGTTCGGGGGTCACGAATTCACCCCTCCACTTT. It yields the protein CASSSGVTNSPLHF.

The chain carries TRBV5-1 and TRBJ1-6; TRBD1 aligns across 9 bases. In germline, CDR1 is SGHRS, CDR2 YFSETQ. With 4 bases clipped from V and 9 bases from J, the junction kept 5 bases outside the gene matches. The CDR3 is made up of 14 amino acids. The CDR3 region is CASSPGQGASPLHF. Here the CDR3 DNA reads TGCGCCAGCAGCCCGGGACAGGGAGCTTCACCCCTCCACTTT. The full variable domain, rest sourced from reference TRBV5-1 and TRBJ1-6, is KAGVTQTPRYLIKTRGQQVTLSCSPISGHRSVSWYQQTPGQGLQFLFEYFSETQRNKGNFPGRFSGRQFSNSRSEMNVSTLELGDSALYLCASSPGQGASPLHFGNGTRLTVT.

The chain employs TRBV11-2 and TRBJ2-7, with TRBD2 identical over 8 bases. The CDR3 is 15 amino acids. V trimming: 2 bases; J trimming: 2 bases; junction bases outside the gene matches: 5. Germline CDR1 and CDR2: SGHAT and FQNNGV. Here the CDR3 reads CASSLQAGEPYEQYF. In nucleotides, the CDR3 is TGTGCCAGCAGCTTACAAGCGGGAGAACCCTACGAGCAGTACTTC.

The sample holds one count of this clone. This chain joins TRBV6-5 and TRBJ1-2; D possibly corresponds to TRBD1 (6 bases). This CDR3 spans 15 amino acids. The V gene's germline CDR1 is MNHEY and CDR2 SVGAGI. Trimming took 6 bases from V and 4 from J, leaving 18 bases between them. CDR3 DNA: TGTGCCAGCAGCCACAGACAGTCAGGGGTCTATGGCTACACCTTC. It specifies CASSHRQSGVYGYTF.

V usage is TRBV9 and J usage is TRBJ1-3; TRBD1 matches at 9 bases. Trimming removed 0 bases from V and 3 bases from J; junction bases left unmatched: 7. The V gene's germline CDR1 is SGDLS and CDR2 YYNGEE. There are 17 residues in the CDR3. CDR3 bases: TGTGCCAGCAGCGTAGAAGGGACAGGGTTTGGTGGAAACACCATATATTTT. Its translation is CASSVEGTGFGGNTIYF. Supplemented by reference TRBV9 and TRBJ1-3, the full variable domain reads DSGVTQTPKHLITATGQRVTLRCSPRSGDLSVYWYQQSLDQGLQFLIQYYNGEERAKGNILERFSAQQFPDLHSELNLSSLELGDSALYFCASSVEGTGFGGNTIYFGEGSWLTVV.

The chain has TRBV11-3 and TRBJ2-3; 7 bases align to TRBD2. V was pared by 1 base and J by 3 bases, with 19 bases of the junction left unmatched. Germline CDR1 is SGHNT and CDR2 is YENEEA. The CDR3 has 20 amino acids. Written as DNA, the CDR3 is TGTGCCAGCAGCTTAGGACGGGGACTCACGGGACCCGGGAGGACAGATACGCAGTATTTT. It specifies CASSLGRGLTGPGRTDTQYF.

CDR3 nucleotide sequence: TGTGCCAGCAGCTTGGGACTAGCGGGATTAAAGACCCAGTACTTC. Its translation is CASSLGLAGLKTQYF. The chain links TRBV5-6 to TRBJ2-5; TRBD2 aligns across 11 bases. Germline loops: CDR1 SGHDT, CDR2 YYEEEE. The CDR3 has 15 amino acids. Germline trimming cut 0 bases from V and 6 bases from J; bases unmatched to any gene: 4. Variable domain in full (rest from reference TRBV5-6 and TRBJ2-5): DAGVTQSPTHLIKTRGQQVTLRCSPKSGHDTVSWYQQALGQGPQFIFQYYEEEERQRGNFPDRFSGHQFPNYSSELNVNALLLGDSALYLCASSLGLAGLKTQYFGPGTRLLVL.

The CDR3 DNA is TGCGCCAGCAGTGAGTCCCGGGGGGCCCCACCTCGGGAGACCCAGTACTTC. Translation gives CASSESRGAPPRETQYF. The chain uses TRBV10-1 and TRBJ2-5, with a tentative D call TRBD2 (7 bases). Germline V gene sequence: CDR1 WNHNN, CDR2 SYGVQD (reference sequence). The CDR3 consists of 17 residues. V shed 0 bases and J shed 5 bases, with 19 bases lying between them.

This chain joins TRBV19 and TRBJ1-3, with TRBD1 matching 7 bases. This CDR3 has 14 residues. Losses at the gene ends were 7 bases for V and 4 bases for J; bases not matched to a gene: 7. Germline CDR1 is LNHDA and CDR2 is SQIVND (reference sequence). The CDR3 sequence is CASNRGTEGNTIYF. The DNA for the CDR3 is TGTGCCAGTAATCGTGGGACAGAAGGAAACACCATATATTTT.

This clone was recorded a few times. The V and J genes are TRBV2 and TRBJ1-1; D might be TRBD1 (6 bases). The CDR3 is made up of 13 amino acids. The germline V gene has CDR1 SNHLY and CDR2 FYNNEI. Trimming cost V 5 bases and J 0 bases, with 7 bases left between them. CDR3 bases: TGTGCCAGCAGTACAGGGTTGAACACTGAAGCTTTCTTT. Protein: CASSTGLNTEAFF.

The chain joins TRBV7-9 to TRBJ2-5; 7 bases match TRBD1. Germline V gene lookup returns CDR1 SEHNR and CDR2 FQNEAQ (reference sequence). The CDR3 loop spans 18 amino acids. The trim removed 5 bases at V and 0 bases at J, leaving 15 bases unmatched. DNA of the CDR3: TGTGCCAGCAGCCTGCTGGGACAGCTCAAGATCCACCAAGAGACCCAGTACTTC. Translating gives CASSLLGQLKIHQETQYF.

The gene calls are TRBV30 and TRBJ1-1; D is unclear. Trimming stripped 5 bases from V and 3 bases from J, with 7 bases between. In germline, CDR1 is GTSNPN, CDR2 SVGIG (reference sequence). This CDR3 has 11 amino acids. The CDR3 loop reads CAWGSYTEAFF. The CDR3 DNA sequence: TGTGCCTGGGGGAGCTACACTGAAGCTTTCTTT.

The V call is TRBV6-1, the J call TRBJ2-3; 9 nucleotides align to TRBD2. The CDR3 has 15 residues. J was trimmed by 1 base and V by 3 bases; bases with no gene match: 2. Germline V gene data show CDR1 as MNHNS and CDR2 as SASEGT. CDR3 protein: CASSDLAGGTDTQYF. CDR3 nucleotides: TGTGCCAGCAGTGATTTAGCGGGGGGCACAGATACGCAGTATTTT.

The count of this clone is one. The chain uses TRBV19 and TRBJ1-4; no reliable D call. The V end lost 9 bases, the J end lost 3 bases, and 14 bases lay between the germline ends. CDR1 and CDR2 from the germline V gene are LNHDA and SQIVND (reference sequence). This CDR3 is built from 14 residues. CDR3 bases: TGTGCCAGCTTCAGCGGTAATTCTAATGAAAAACTGTTTTTT. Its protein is CASFSGNSNEKLFF.

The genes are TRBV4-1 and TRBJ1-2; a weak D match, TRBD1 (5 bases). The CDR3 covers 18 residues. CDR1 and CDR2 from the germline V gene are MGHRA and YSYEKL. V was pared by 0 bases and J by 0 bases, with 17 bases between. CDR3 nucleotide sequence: TGCGCCAGCAGCCAAGATCCGGCAGGGCTCGCTTCTAACTATGGCTACACCTTC. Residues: CASSQDPAGLASNYGYTF.